This T cell receptor (beta chain) was obtained from a study of T cell repertoires in cytomegalovirus infection. Study in general: Indications of both CMV infection and matching HLA type were provided by public TCR beta signatures.

This CDR3 region has 14 residues. Trimming took off 4 bases at V and 4 bases at J, with 10 bases between the two ends. CDR1 and CDR2 from the germline V gene are KGHDR and SFDVKD. Broader study findings: People with CMV and the relevant HLA were identified by cumulative public TCR beta family frequency. In two of eight donors, the top clonotype was HLA-C-restricted CMV-specific.

This clonotype was found a few times. Its antigen is not identified. In TCRdb, the reads were re-called with MiXCR into one record per CDR3 protein. The sample contains some 450,000 distinct CDR3 sequences, roughly 31% of which appear only once. The sequence was obtained from a human donor in good health (CMV status not recorded). Some clones in this sample may be carry-over from other donors' samples. The gene calls are TRBV24-1 and TRBJ1-5; possibly TRBD1 for D (5 bases). The sample was PBMCs. The CDR3 nucleotides read TGTGCCACCAGTGAACCTACAGGAAATCAGCCCCAGCATTTT. This translates into CATSEPTGNQPQHF.